This T cell receptor (beta chain) was documented in a study of regulatory T cells in long-lasting Graves disease. Specified time point: newly diagnosed GD, antithyroid drugs for less than 3 months. Generation of the TCR library employed RNA extracted from PBMCs. Arm-PCR of CDR3 regions with iRepertoire HTBI primers generated TCR beta libraries. From the multiplex PCR reads, TCRdb called clonotypes with MiXCR, one entry per CDR3 protein. Of 200,000 to 300,000 distinct CDR3 sequences in the sample, 20% to 25% are singletons; the top ten hold over 11%. The CDR3 consists of 12 residues. From germline, CDR1 is MDHEN and CDR2 SYDVKM. V lost 2 bases and J lost 5, with 6 bases in between. This clonotype was observed at least ten times.

The chain combines TRBV28 with TRBJ1-1; D is unresolved. The source of this sequence is a female donor with Graves disease. This sample comprised peripheral blood mononuclear cells (PBMCs), obtained at new diagnosis, from a patient treated with antithyroid drugs. Written as DNA, the CDR3 is TGTGCCAGCAGTTTAGGTGTAACTGAAGCTTTCTTT. It translates to CASSLGVTEAFF.